The 4 T cell receptor beta chains in this list originate from one sample, sequenced in a study of blood T cell repertoires in COVID-19. Assay used: immunoSEQ multiplex PCR; TCRdb lists only in-frame clones, some missing. The table lists some 150,000 clones, roughly 82% of them singletons, with approximately 10% in the top ten. The sample comprised peripheral blood. The source is a woman aged 45-65 years with acute or convalescent COVID-19.

The chain has TRBV18 and TRBJ1-1; D remains unclear. Germline values: CDR1 KGHSH, CDR2 LQKENI. This CDR3 comprises 15 residues. Trimming took 3 bases from V and 5 from J, leaving 16 bases between them. CDR3 in amino acids: CASSPGVAGGTEAFF. CDR3 DNA: TGTGCCAGCTCACCGGGAGTTGCGGGTGGTACTGAAGCTTTCTTT.

This sequence joins TRBV6-5 and TRBJ1-2; 10 bases match TRBD1. V lost 6 bases and J lost 6; bases outside the gene matches: 7. CDR1 MNHEY and CDR2 SVGAGI come from the germline V gene. This CDR3 region has 14 residues. The CDR3 DNA follows: TGTGCCAGCAGATCTCCGGGACAGGGGAATGGCTACACCTTC. Its protein product is CASRSPGQGNGYTF.

V usage is TRBV9 and J usage is TRBJ2-3; 10 bases line up with TRBD2. V shed 2 bases, J shed 9 bases, and the junction held 3 bases outside the gene matches. This CDR3 region has 13 residues. The V gene's germline CDR1 is SGDLS and CDR2 YYNGEE. The CDR3 here is CASSVTSGQTQYF. CDR3 DNA sequence: TGTGCCAGCAGCGTGACTAGCGGGCAAACGCAGTATTTT.

The V and J genes are TRBV5-1 and TRBJ2-5; 7 bases are a match to TRBD2. The CDR3 is 18 amino acids. Germline CDR1 SGHRS, CDR2 YFSETQ. The J segment lost 0 bases and the V segment lost 1 base, leaving 12 bases of the junction unmatched. As DNA, the CDR3 is TGCGCCAGCAGCTTGCGCGGAGCGGGGAGGGCGTACCAAGAGACCCAGTACTTC. Residues: CASSLRGAGRAYQETQYF.